Sequencing of this T cell receptor beta chain was carried out in a study of metastatic and nonmetastatic thyroid tumors. CDR1 and CDR2 from the germline V gene are KGHSH and LQKENI. The V and J ends lost 6 bases and 3 bases respectively, with 10 bases between them. The CDR3 loop spans 13 amino acids. All patients were treatment-naive before thyroid surgery. Through MiXCR, TCRdb re-clonotyped the PCR reads. The table records 35,000 to 40,000 clones, 25% to 30% of them present only once. This receptor was identified in a male donor with papillary thyroid cancer or a benign thyroid nodule (not recorded which). Some clones in this sample may be carry-over from other donors' samples. The genes are TRBV18 and TRBJ2-3; D is perhaps TRBD2 (6 bases). Sequencing was done on a sample of blood. The CDR3 region has the DNA TGTGCCAGCTCCCGGGGGTCGACAGATACGCAGTATTTT. Translating gives CASSRGSTDTQYF.